The 7 T cell receptor beta chains given below trace back to one sample, sequenced in a study of glioma-infiltrating T cells after dendritic cell vaccination. The time point is: after dendritic cell vaccination, including at tumor progression/relapse. Sequencing used immunoSEQ multiplex PCR; TCRdb keeps in-frame clones, though not all of them. The sample carries tens of thousands of clones, 87% recorded once. Sequences were derived from blood, sampled after dendritic cell vaccination. The receptors originated from a human donor with glioblastoma.

The chain combines TRBV11-1 with TRBJ2-1; perhaps TRBD2 as D (5 bases). This CDR3 comprises 12 residues. The V gene lost 5 bases and the J gene lost 6 bases, with 8 bases spanning the gap. CDR1 and CDR2 from the germline V gene are SGHAT and FQDESV (reference sequence). The chain's CDR3 is CASSTSGNEQFF. DNA of the CDR3: TGTGCCAGCAGCACCAGCGGCAATGAGCAGTTCTTC.

This chain joins TRBV7-9 and TRBJ2-1; no clear D. V was trimmed by 5 bases and J by 6 bases, leaving 8 bases between them. This CDR3 region has 12 residues. Germline CDR1 and CDR2: SEHNR and FQNEAQ (reference sequence). The CDR3 reads CASSQFSNEQFF. CDR3 sequence (DNA): TGTGCCAGCAGCCAGTTCTCCAATGAGCAGTTCTTC. Drawing the rest from reference TRBV7-9 and TRBJ2-1, the complete variable domain is DTGVSQNPRHKITKRGQNVTFRCDPISEHNRLYWYRQTLGQGPEFLTYFQNEAQLEKSRLLSDRFSAERPKGSFSTLEIQRTEQGDSAMYLCASSQFSNEQFFGPGTRLTVL.

V gene TRBV27 combines with J gene TRBJ1-1; D call uncertain. This CDR3 spans 16 amino acids. The germline V gene encodes CDR1 MNHEY and CDR2 SMNVEV (reference sequence). V dropped 5 bases and J dropped 1 base, with 17 bases sitting between them. CDR3 region: CASSAGRRARNTEAFF. The CDR3 DNA follows: TGTGCCAGCAGTGCGGGTCGACGGGCTAGGAACACTGAAGCTTTCTTT.

The rearrangement links TRBV7-8 to TRBJ2-5; D is uncertain. The CDR3 consists of 12 residues. In germline, CDR1 is SGHVS, CDR2 FQNEAQ. V lost 5 bases and J 3 bases, leaving 7 bases between the germline ends. CDR3 protein: CASSPIEETQYF. CDR3 sequence (DNA): TGTGCCAGCAGCCCCATAGAAGAGACCCAGTACTTC.

The V and J genes are TRBV7-2 and TRBJ2-5; D gene ambiguous. V lost 5 bases and J 2 bases, leaving 9 bases between the germline ends. CDR1 SGHTA and CDR2 FQGNSA come from the germline V gene. The CDR3 has 13 amino acids. The CDR3 is CASSVGPQETQYF. DNA of the CDR3: TGTGCCAGCAGCGTAGGGCCACAAGAGACCCAGTACTTC.

This rearrangement joins TRBV7-8 to TRBJ2-3, with D hard to call. V lost 5 bases, J lost 4 bases, and 10 bases lay in between. This CDR3 has 13 amino acids. The V gene's germline CDR1 is SGHVS and CDR2 FQNEAQ. The CDR3 bases are TGTGCCAGCAGCCCCGACATGGCAGATACGCAGTATTTT. This sequence encodes CASSPDMADTQYF.

The gene calls are TRBV11-1 and TRBJ1-1; perhaps TRBD1 as D (6 bases). The V end lost 1 base, the J end lost 10 bases, and 16 bases lay between the germline ends. The CDR3 is 14 amino acids. CDR1 is SGHAT and CDR2 is FQDESV in the germline V gene (reference sequence). The CDR3 loop is CASSLGGQGGRAFF. DNA for the CDR3: TGTGCCAGCAGCTTAGGGGGACAAGGGGGTCGAGCTTTCTTT.